These 2 T cell receptor beta chains share one sample of origin, sequenced in a study of blood T cell repertoires in COVID-19 (dated by TCRdb to 2020 to 2022). Library generation was performed with the immunoSEQ multiplex PCR assay. Drawn from immuneACCESS, this table holds only the in-frame rearrangements with V and J called that TCRdb kept. Clones are partly lost; checked studies trace under half to an unresolved V gene and leave the rest unexplained. The table for this sample lists approximately 46,000 clones; 85% to 90% of them were counted only once. Jointly, the top ten make up approximately 6.5% of the sample. Specimen: peripheral blood. The receptors stem from a man between 60 and 70 years old with acute or convalescent COVID-19.

The chain has TRBV2 and TRBJ1-1, with 8 bases matching TRBD1. The CDR3 runs to 14 residues. V lost 5 bases, J lost 1 base, and 3 bases stayed unmatched. Germline assignment: CDR1 SNHLY and CDR2 FYNNEI. The CDR3 DNA reads TGTGCCAGCAGTCCAACAGGGGGGAACACTGAAGCTTTCTTT. Its protein is CASSPTGGNTEAFF.

This clone was seen a few times. The chain combines TRBV6-6 with TRBJ1-5; D is unresolved. There are 13 residues in the CDR3. The germline V and J ends were trimmed by 6 bases and 6 bases, with 12 bases remaining between them. Germline-derived CDR1 and CDR2 are MNHNY and SVGAGI (reference sequence). CDR3 protein: CASSMLYGQPQHF. In nucleotides, the CDR3 is TGTGCCAGCAGCATGCTATACGGTCAGCCCCAGCATTTT.